Each of the 5 T cell receptor beta chains below was sequenced from the same sample in a study of CD4 T cell repertoires in COVID-19. Only in-frame clones appear in the TCRdb table, and some are missing; sequencing was by immunoSEQ multiplex PCR. The data show some 71,000 clones, with around 82% seen just once and roughly 0.6% held by the top ten. Source: CD4+ T cells from peripheral blood, taken after recovery from COVID-19. These TCRs come from a human donor who had COVID-19.

A remark on this clone: Other DNA sequences in the same sample also yield this CDR3. This chain links TRBV5-1 with TRBJ1-6; D unresolved. The CDR3 length is 14 residues. V lost 0 bases to trimming and J lost 7 bases, with 8 bases between them. From germline, CDR1 is SGHRS and CDR2 YFSETQ. The CDR3 sequence: CASSLVGENSPLHF. The CDR3 DNA is TGCGCCAGCAGCTTGGTGGGAGAGAATTCACCCCTCCACTTT.

V gene TRBV28 combines with J gene TRBJ2-5; D is uncertain. Germline V lookup: CDR1 MDHEN, CDR2 SYDVKM. With 6 bases removed from V and 0 bases from J, the gap between germline ends came to 14 bases. This CDR3 is 15 amino acids long. This CDR3 is CASRHGRGYQETQYF. The CDR3 DNA reads TGTGCCAGCAGGCACGGACGTGGGTACCAAGAGACCCAGTACTTC.

The J gene is TRBJ1-4, the V gene TRBV5-1; D unclear. The ends were cut back, 3 bases at V and 6 bases at J, with 12 bases in the middle. Germline CDR1 is SGHRS and CDR2 is YFSETQ. This CDR3 has 14 amino acids. The CDR3 bases are TGCGCCAGCAGCTCGGAAGAGGGAGATGAAAAACTGTTTTTT. It is translated as CASSSEEGDEKLFF.

The chain is built from TRBV7-2 and TRBJ1-3; maybe TRBD1 (5 bases). There are 15 residues in the CDR3. Trimming left V 3 bases short and J 1 base short, with 10 bases between. From germline, CDR1 is SGHTA and CDR2 FQGNSA. The CDR3 loop reads CASSFRVSSGNTIYF. The CDR3 DNA reads as TGTGCCAGCAGCTTCAGGGTATCATCTGGAAACACCATATATTTT. The full variable domain, in which reference TRBV7-2 and TRBJ1-3 provide the parts outside the CDR3, is GAGVSQSPSNKVTEKGKDVELRCDPISGHTALYWYRQSLGQGLEFLIYFQGNSAPDKSGLPSDRFSAERTGGSVSTLTIQRTQQEDSAVYLCASSFRVSSGNTIYFGEGSWLTVV.

This rearrangement joins TRBV10-3 to TRBJ1-6; D perhaps matches TRBD1 (5 bases). Germline V gives CDR1 ENHRY, CDR2 SYGVKD. This CDR3 spans 13 amino acids. V was pared by 11 bases and J by 1 base, with 9 bases between. DNA of the CDR3: TGTGCCGCCAGGGTTTCCTATAATTCACCCCTCCACTTT. As protein: CAARVSYNSPLHF.